This T cell receptor (beta chain) originates from a study of vaccination effects on CD4 cells after COVID-19 (dated by TCRdb to 2021 to 2024). About the full investigation: Each participant received two doses of an mRNA SARS-CoV-2 vaccine, either BNT162b2 or mRNA-1273. Pre-vaccine samples were collected from a couple of convalescent patients 16 days and one week before the first dose, corresponding to 142 and 148 days after COVID-19 diagnosis. In both COVID-19 convalescent patients and infection-naive vaccine recipients, the study compared SARS-CoV-2 spike-specific CD4+ TCR repertoires from before mRNA vaccination with those from after it. Altogether, 10 COVID-19 convalescent patients and a few SARS-CoV-2-naive healthy vaccine recipients made up the full study. Cultures from other donors in the study were sequenced with the Oncomine TCR Beta short-read assay on an Illumina iSeq 100.

The library was produced with the immunoSEQ multiplex PCR assay. DNA from the cultured, isolated CD4+ T cells was subjected to TCR beta CDR3 sequencing. Concerning the study's data processing: Non-productive TCR sequences were removed and reads were trimmed to the CDR3 region, keeping CDR3s of at least 7 amino acids. The MANAFEST web app was used to pick out antigen-specific clonotypes by comparing their expansion in peptide wells with that in reference cultures. To be called positive, a clone needed expansion at FDR<0.05 compared with the reference and with all other wells, an odds ratio greater than 5, and a frequency greater than 0.1% in two replicate wells. A clonotype was defined as cross-reactive if the clonotype was significantly expanded both in SARS-CoV-2 spike wells and in at least one common cold coronavirus spike condition. CDR3 similarity was assessed by Levenshtein distance with the stringdist R package, and unrooted trees were built with ape in R 3.6.1. Sourced from immuneACCESS, this table was stored by TCRdb with only in-frame sequences that have V and J called. A share of the clones is absent; for the studies checked, an unresolved V gene accounts for under half, and the remainder has no known explanation. Clone size and the V and J calls come from that table; the DNA yielded D and trimming. The sample yields some 35,000 clones; about 78% were counted once. The ten biggest clones cover 15% to 20% of the sample.

Overall study outcomes, separate from this receptor: Among convalescent patients, the spike-reactive repertoire after vaccination was made up mainly of new vaccine-induced clones that were largely distinct from the clones induced by infection. Both infection-induced and vaccine-induced clones contracted markedly at late post-vaccination timepoints, which is consistent with waning T cell responses. Limitations of the study were the small number of convalescent patients and the absence of early post-infection timepoints.

Notes on this clone: Its cognate antigen has yet to be identified. No much larger clonotype is one base removed from it; base qualities were not supplied.

Counted from cysteine to phenylalanine, this CDR3 has 18 amino acids. Of all the DNA, just the CDR3 is kept, 54 bases in frame from base 1. From a lookup of the germline V gene, CDR1 and CDR2 are MGHDK and SYGVNS. V loses 3 bases of germline sequence and J loses 7 bases, and the interval between the two ends is 22 bases. In the ViraFEST assay, PBMC were stimulated with viral peptide pools, and TCR sequencing was then used to find antigen-specific CD4+ T cell clonotypes based on their expansion. After 10 to 11 days of culture, CD4+ T cells were isolated with the EasySep CD4+ T cell isolation kit. Convalescent patients had PCR-confirmed SARS-CoV-2 infection between March and December 2020, before Alpha, Beta and Delta variants emerged in the United States. About 1.8 million PBMC per well were cultured with 9 to 10 ug/ml peptides in IMDM containing approximately 4.6% human AB serum, about 9.7 IU/ml IL-2 and gentamicin. Half of the culture medium was replaced with fresh IL-2-containing medium on days 3 and 7. Unless noted otherwise, every peptide stimulation condition was cultured in triplicate wells. Using Ficoll-Paque Plus gradient centrifugation, PBMC were separated from whole blood and then either used fresh or cryopreserved at -140C. The overlapping peptide pools covered the spike proteins of SARS-CoV-2 and of the common cold coronaviruses HCoV-NL63, HCoV-OC43 and HCoV-229E. The QIAamp micro DNA kit was used to extract genomic DNA from the cultured CD4+ T cells.

The clonotype comes from a human donor who had a prior SARS-CoV-2 infection. The sequence links TRBV25-1 to TRBJ1-6, with a tentative D gene TRBD1 over 6 matching bases. This specimen was CD4+ T cells from PBMCs cultured with HCoV-NL63 spike peptides, taken before COVID-19 vaccination. The cell subset or site label on this specimen signifies: HCoV-NL63 spike overlapping peptide pool stimulation. The DNA sequence is given as TGTGCCAGCAGTGATTGGTCTTTGTCTGGGGGCCTGAATTCACCCCTCCACTTT. Its amino acids are CASSDWSLSGGLNSPLHF. Extended through the reference TRBV25-1 and TRBJ1-6 proteins, this CDR3 yields the full variable domain: EADIYQTPRYLVIGTGKKITLECSQTMGHDKMYWYQQDPGMELHLIHYSYGVNSTEKGDLSSESTVSRIRTEHFPLTLESARPSHTSQYLCASSDWSLSGGLNSPLHFGNGTRLTVT.